These T cell receptor beta chains were read from a single sample in a study of prognosis after radiotherapy for stage I lung cancer. TCRdb reprocessed the multiplex PCR reads via MiXCR and lists one record per CDR3 protein. This sample has fewer than 40,000 distinct CDR3 sequences, with roughly a third found just once. Sample: PBMCs, taken before or after stereotactic body radiation therapy (not recorded which). The receptors stem from a donor aged 50 or older with non-small cell lung cancer. The CDR3 runs from the conserved cysteine through the conserved F or W. A D gene is named only where the DNA matches it firmly. Size values are once, few and many counts, or a class for expanded clones, and some rows have none.

clone size	V gene	J gene	D gene	CDR3 DNA	CDR3 protein
many	TRBV18	TRBJ2-1	TRBD1	TGTGCCAGCTACCGGGGACAGGGTGATGAGCAGTTCTTC	CASYRGQGDEQFF
medium-sized	TRBV6-2/TRBV6-3	TRBJ2-7	TRBD1	TGTGCCAGCAGTTTTCACAGGGGGCGCGAGCAGTACTTC	CASSFHRGREQYF
many	TRBV30	TRBJ2-1	-	TGTGCCTGGAGAAGGCGGACTTCTTACAATGAGCAGCTCTTC	CAWRRRTSYNEQLF
many	TRBV30	TRBJ2-3	-	TGTGCCTGGAGTGATGCACCTAGCACAGATACGCAGTATTTT	CAWSDAPSTDTQYF
-	TRBV2	TRBJ2-3	TRBD1	TGTGCCAGCAGTGACCGACAGGGTGCGAGGGATACGCAGTATTTT	CASSDRQGARDTQYF
many	TRBV5-5	TRBJ2-7	-	TGTGCCAGCAGCGACCCGGGACTTAGTAACTACGAGCAGTACTTC	CASSDPGLSNYEQYF
many	TRBV19	TRBJ2-7	-	TGTGCCAGTAGTATGGGGCGGGCGGTCGAGTCCTACGAGCAGTACTTC	CASSMGRAVESYEQYF
many	TRBV6-1	TRBJ1-5	-	TGTGCCAGCAGTGACACGGATCAGCCCCAGCATTTT	CASSDTDQPQHF
many	TRBV6-5	TRBJ2-7	TRBD2	TGTGCCAGCAGTTACTCGTCCCCCGGACTAGCGATAGCCTACGAGCAGTACTTC	CASSYSSPGLAIAYEQYF
many	TRBV6-2/TRBV6-3	TRBJ2-1	-	TGTGCCAGCAGTCCGGGGGACTGGGGTAATGAGCAGTTCTTC	CASSPGDWGNEQFF
few	TRBV7-2	TRBJ2-4	TRBD1	TGTGCCAGCAGCTTTTCGGGACAGAACATTCAGTACTTC	CASSFSGQNIQYF
-	TRBV5-1	TRBJ2-2	-	TGCGCCAGCAGCTCCAGTGGAAAGAGGGCGCGTGCCGGGGAGCTGTTTTTT	CASSSSGKRARAGELFF
-	TRBV27	TRBJ2-7	-	TGTGCCAGCAGTTGGGGGTTTTCCAGCTCCTACGAGCAGTACTTC	CASSWGFSSSYEQYF